This note documents a single T cell receptor (beta chain) sequence. Method: immunoSEQ multiplex PCR; TCRdb's copy keeps in-frame clones and lacks some. This sample has around 3,300 clones; about 80% occur once, and the top ten carry approximately 16%. This specimen belongs to a study of chemoradiotherapy in HPV16-positive cancers. V lost 7 bases, J lost 15 bases, and 19 bases lay in between. This CDR3 contains 11 residues. The V gene's germline CDR1 is GTSNPN and CDR2 SVGIG (reference sequence). This clonotype was sampled from a human donor with HPV-associated anogenital cancer. This sequence joins TRBV30 and TRBJ2-4; D may be TRBD2 (7 bases). This material consisted of tumor tissue, taken from a patient who underwent chemoradiotherapy. In DNA form, the CDR3 reads TGTGCCTCGAGCGGGGAGGGGGGTGTGTACTTC. It yields the protein CASSGEGGVYF.